Listed here are 14 T cell receptor beta chains from one sample, sequenced in a study of blood T cell repertoires in COVID-19 (dated by TCRdb to the early 2020s). Library preparation used the immunoSEQ multiplex PCR assay. TCRdb mirrors the immuneACCESS table, restricted to in-frame sequences. Some clones are absent from its copies; in checked studies, under half trace to an unresolved V gene, and the reason for the others is unknown. This sample gives fewer than 250,000 clones in total; 86% of them show up just once. The ten most abundant clones make up around 1.5% of the sample. Sequencing used peripheral blood. The source of these receptors is an older woman who had recovered from COVID-19.

CDR3 sequence reads: CATRGLAGRSSYNEQFF. The CDR3 nucleotides are TGTGCCACCCGAGGACTAGCGGGGCGAAGCTCCTACAATGAGCAGTTCTTC. The genes are TRBV28 and TRBJ2-1, with TRBD2 matching over 12 bases. The J segment lost 0 bases and the V segment lost 10 bases, leaving 10 bases of the junction unmatched. Germline V gene sequence: CDR1 MDHEN, CDR2 SYDVKM. This CDR3 contains 17 residues.

The rearrangement uses TRBV7-3 and TRBJ2-5, with 8 bases aligning to TRBD1. Germline V lookup: CDR1 SGHTA, CDR2 FQGTGA. V shed 5 bases, J shed 5 bases, and the junction held 10 bases outside the gene matches. This CDR3 contains 15 residues. The DNA of the CDR3 is TGTGCCAGCAGCCCTCAGACAGGGGTAGGGGAGACCCAGTACTTC. Protein sequence: CASSPQTGVGETQYF. Using reference TRBV7-3 and TRBJ2-5 for the parts outside the CDR3, the full variable domain is GAGVSQTPSNKVTEKGKYVELRCDPISGHTALYWYRQSLGQGPEFLIYFQGTGAADDSGLPNDRFFAVRPEGSVSTLKIQRTERGDSAVYLCASSPQTGVGETQYFGPGTRLLVL.

This clone was recorded a few times. CDR3 DNA sequence: TGCAGCGTTGGACAGGGGTGGGGAAACACCATATATTTT. Translating it yields CSVGQGWGNTIYF. The chain couples TRBV29-1 to TRBJ1-3; 8 positions match TRBD1. CDR1 is SQVTM and CDR2 is ANQGSEA in the germline V gene. J was trimmed by 4 bases and V by 4 bases; bases with no gene match: 3. This CDR3 has 13 residues.

V gene TRBV19 combines with J gene TRBJ2-5; 7 positions match TRBD2. Germline V gives CDR1 LNHDA, CDR2 SQIVND (reference sequence). The J segment lost 5 bases and the V segment lost 3 bases, leaving 6 bases of the junction unmatched. CDR3 length equals 14 residues. DNA for the CDR3: TGTGCCAGTAGTATTAATGGCGGGGGTGAGACCCAGTACTTC. It specifies CASSINGGGETQYF.

CDR3 region: CASRFRANTGELFF. The CDR3 nucleotides are TGTGCCAGCAGGTTCAGGGCAAACACCGGGGAGCTGTTTTTT. The rearrangement uses TRBV27 and TRBJ2-2, with a weak D call TRBD1 (5 bases). Germline V lookup: CDR1 MNHEY, CDR2 SMNVEV (reference sequence). The V gene lost 6 bases and the J gene lost 2 bases, with 10 bases spanning the gap. This CDR3 spans 14 amino acids.

The CDR3, as DNA: TGTGCCAGCAGCTCTGGACTAGCGGTAACCGGGGAGCTGTTTTTT. It encodes CASSSGLAVTGELFF. V and J are TRBV6-5 and TRBJ2-2; 10 nucleotides align to TRBD2. Germline values: CDR1 MNHEY, CDR2 SVGAGI. J was trimmed by 5 bases and V by 6 bases; bases with no gene match: 6. CDR3 length equals 15 residues.

This chain joins TRBV5-1 and TRBJ1-3, with D hard to call. The germline CDR1 and CDR2 sequences are SGHRS and YFSETQ. The CDR3 length is 18 residues. Trimming pared 4 bases from V and 3 bases from J, leaving 23 bases between. Here the CDR3 reads CASSRGGRPAHNGNTIYF. The CDR3 DNA follows: TGCGCCAGCAGCCGTGGAGGACGGCCGGCCCACAATGGAAACACCATATATTTT.

The V and J genes are TRBV10-2 and TRBJ1-6, with 8 nucleotides matching TRBD1. J lost 8 bases, V lost 6 bases, and 3 bases had no gene match. The CDR3 covers 13 residues. The V gene's germline CDR1 is WSHSY and CDR2 SAAADI. The CDR3 DNA sequence: TGCGCCAGCAGCGGGACAGGCGATTCACCCCTCCACTTT. Its protein is CASSGTGDSPLHF.

The chain uses TRBV6-4 and TRBJ2-1; 9 nucleotides agree with TRBD1. CDR1 MRHNA and CDR2 SNTAGT come from the germline V gene. The CDR3 covers 14 residues. Trimming cost V 0 bases and J 6 bases; bases outside gene matches: 0. The DNA for the CDR3 is TGTGCCAGCAGTGACTCGACAGGGGGCAATGAGCAGTTCTTC. This sequence encodes CASSDSTGGNEQFF.

V and J are TRBV5-1 and TRBJ2-7; 15 bases are shared with TRBD2. Germline CDR1 reads SGHRS; CDR2 reads YFSETQ. V lost 1 base, J lost 5 bases, and 4 bases stayed unmatched. The CDR3 has 16 residues. The CDR3 protein is CASSLRTSGGADEQYF. The CDR3 coding sequence is TGCGCCAGCAGCTTGAGGACTAGCGGGGGGGCGGACGAGCAGTACTTC.

The chain carries TRBV5-1 and TRBJ1-6, with D possibly matching TRBD1 (6 bases). Germline V gene lookup returns CDR1 SGHRS and CDR2 YFSETQ. This CDR3 has 14 amino acids. V lost 1 base and J lost 9, with 11 bases in between. The CDR3 region is CASSLSGGPSPLHF. As DNA, the CDR3 is TGCGCCAGCAGCTTGTCCGGGGGGCCTTCACCCCTCCACTTT.

The chain couples TRBV9 to TRBJ2-3; D may be TRBD1 (5 bases). The CDR3 loop spans 14 amino acids. The germline V and J ends were trimmed by 3 bases and 0 bases, with 8 bases remaining between them. Germline lookup yields CDR1 SGDLS and CDR2 YYNGEE. The CDR3 is CASSATASTDTQYF. The CDR3 DNA follows: TGTGCCAGCAGCGCGACAGCTAGCACAGATACGCAGTATTTT.

This sequence joins TRBV11-2 and TRBJ2-3, with 8 nucleotides matching TRBD2. Germline loops: CDR1 SGHAT, CDR2 FQNNGV. The CDR3 totals 15 residues. J was trimmed by 6 bases and V by 4 bases; bases with no gene match: 9. The chain's CDR3 is CASSSHGVAGDTQYF. The CDR3 coding sequence is TGTGCCAGCAGCTCCCATGGGGTAGCGGGGGATACGCAGTATTTT.

The V call is TRBV10-3, the J call TRBJ2-7; 7 bases align to TRBD2. Germline V lookup: CDR1 ENHRY, CDR2 SYGVKD. This CDR3 has 13 residues. CDR3 coding DNA: TGTGCGACTTGGGGGGGGTTAGACCACGAGCAGTACTTC. It translates to CATWGGLDHEQYF.